What follows is one T cell receptor beta chain and its context. Its antigen is still unknown. This entry belongs to a study of shared clonotypes between healthy human individuals. Study as a whole: Those who served as donors were a couple of women and a few men between the ages of 18 and 49.

Overall study results and limits: Among donors, sharing of clonotypes was expected to be affected by sequencing depth.

Measured with immunoSEQ multiplex PCR; TCRdb has only the in-frame clones, and not every one. The table includes some 470,000 clones, less than 80% detected once. Germline CDR1 reads SQVTM; CDR2 reads ANQGSEA. This CDR3 comprises 13 residues. Unmatched junction bases numbered 2, after V lost 4 bases and J lost 1 base. Healthy and HIV-negative, the adult donors had no recent acute infections or vaccinations. Sequenced material: PBMCs. The chain links TRBV29-1 to TRBJ2-5, with 8 bases matching TRBD2. The receptor's source is a woman aged 40 to 55 in good health. Some clones in this sample may be carry-over from other donors' samples. The CDR3 bases are TGCAGCGTTGGACTAGCGCTCCAAGAGACCCAGTACTTC. This encodes CSVGLALQETQYF.